The entry below gives a single TCR beta chain sequence along with its context. Its antigen target is currently unknown. No clone much larger than this one lies a single base away; base qualities are absent. V is clipped by 1 base and J by 8 bases, and the sequence between their germline boundaries is 11 bases long. From the cysteine through the phenylalanine, the CDR3 covers 14 amino acids. The only DNA kept is the CDR3, 42 bases in frame from the first base. The germline V gene encodes CDR1 SGHAT and CDR2 FQNNGV. This entry is derived from a study of Ad26.COV2.S vaccination and SARS-CoV-2 variants (dated by TCRdb to 2020 to 2022). Context from the whole study: Vaccine-arm donors came from COV1001, a multicentre, randomized, double-blind, placebo-controlled phase I-IIa trial of Ad26.COV2.S in healthy adults. Dosing of Ad26.COV2.S was intramuscular, at either 5x10^10 or 1x10^11 viral particles, delivered as one shot or as two shots spaced 56 days apart. Sequencing of the TCRbeta repertoire served to evaluate the specificity and breadth of SARS-CoV-2-reactive T cell receptors following Ad26.COV2.S vaccination. A total of roughly 32 samples were included in the TCR-sequenced set, comprising around 19 Ad26.COV2.S vaccine recipients, 5 placebo recipients and 8 SARS-CoV-2 convalescent individuals. Trial participants were randomized into five groups of five: low-dose or high-dose Ad26.COV2.S given once or twice, or placebo on both occasions. Throughout the experiments and outcome assessment, investigators stayed blinded to trial group allocation. On the study overall, not on this receptor specifically: The study was not powered for comparison of responses between vaccine doses or regimens. Comparable non-spike TCR breadth was observed between vaccine and placebo recipients, consistent with only spike being contained in the vaccine. Compared with placebo recipients, Ad26.COV2.S recipients showed higher spike-specific TCR breadth (P = 0.0014). After vaccination, substantial breadth of spike-specific CD8+ and CD4+ T cell responses was reported. The authors noted that the TCR breadth and depth analyses may have underestimated total T cell responses.

The immunoSEQ Assay was the method used to sequence TCRbeta CDR3 regions. After extraction, genomic DNA underwent amplification by bias-controlled multiplex PCR, followed by high-throughput sequencing. The authors processed their data as follows. To quantify the absolute abundance of each unique TCRbeta CDR3 region, sequences were collapsed and filtered. T cell fraction was estimated by normalization of TCRbeta template counts to usable DNA, with usable DNA being measured through amplification of reference genes present in all nucleated cells. Repertoire TCRs were annotated as SARS-CoV-2-specific when V gene, CDR3 amino acid sequence and J gene were exactly matched to a known reactive TCR set. The reference SARS-CoV-2 TCR set came from MIRA and was filtered for enrichment in COVID-19-positive ImmuneCODE repertoires, removing public or cross-reactive TCRs. Using the MIRA antigens, annotated TCRs were further analysed by specific ORF or by position within an ORF. Breadth was defined as the number of annotated unique rearrangements divided by the total number of unique productive rearrangements, and depth was defined as the summed frequency of the annotated unique rearrangements. Two-sided Wilcoxon rank-sum tests were applied when comparing TCR breadth between groups. TCRdb provides this immuneACCESS table in a form limited to in-frame rearrangements. Some clones are lacking; in checked studies, under half of them reflect an unresolved V gene, and why the rest are absent is not known. That table supplies the V and J calls and clone size; D and trimming were determined from the DNA. The sample data list 400,000 to 450,000 clones, and about 93% of these were observed just once. More than 9% of the sample is held by the ten biggest clonotypes.

The intended sense of this specimen's treatment or condition label: around 19 received Ad26.COV2.S at low or high dose, single or two shots; roughly five received placebo; per-sample allocation not given. For vaccine and placebo recipients, the sequenced repertoires came from samples collected on day 63 after the first injection. In Cohort 1b, 20 to 25 adults aged 18-55 years were enrolled at a single site in Boston, USA, between 29 July and 7 August 2020. Ad26.COV2.S was a replication-incompetent adenovirus type 26 vector that expressed a prefusion-stabilized SARS-CoV-2 spike protein derived from the original Wuhan strain.

This TCR derives from a person between 18 and 65 years old who received the Ad26.COV2.S COVID-19 vaccine or a placebo. The rearrangement joined TRBV11-2 to TRBJ1-4; D gene: possibly TRBD1, on 5 matching bases. The sequenced sample was peripheral blood, obtained in a trial of Ad26.COV2.S vaccine versus placebo. The nucleotides are TGTGCCAGCAGCTTAGCGGGGGGAACGGAAAAACTGTTTTTT. Protein translation: CASSLAGGTEKLFF.